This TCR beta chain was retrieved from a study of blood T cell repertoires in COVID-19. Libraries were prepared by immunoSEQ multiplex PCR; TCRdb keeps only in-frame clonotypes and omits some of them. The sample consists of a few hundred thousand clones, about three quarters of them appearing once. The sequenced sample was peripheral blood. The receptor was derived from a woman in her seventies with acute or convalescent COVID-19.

The CDR3 nucleotides are TGCAGCGTCAAAAGAGGGGTTAGCGGAGAGCAGTTCTTC. Encoded protein: CSVKRGVSGEQFF. This rearrangement joins TRBV29-1 to TRBJ2-1, with D possibly matching TRBD2 (6 bases). The germline V gene has CDR1 SQVTM and CDR2 ANQGSEA. V was pared by 6 bases and J by 10 bases, with 19 bases between. The CDR3 is 13 amino acids.